This record looks at one T cell receptor beta chain sequence and its context. This sample includes further DNA sequences coding for the same CDR3. This record belongs to a study of shared T cell receptors in the human thymus. The germline gives CDR1 SGHVS, CDR2 FNYEAQ. V was trimmed by 5 bases and J by 3 bases, leaving 11 bases between them. The CDR3 has 13 amino acids. Assay: immunoSEQ multiplex PCR; the TCRdb copy retains only in-frame clones and omits some. The top ten hold 0.01% of the sample, which has hundreds of thousands of clones, more than 75% seen once. These data were likewise used in another study, on human thymus T cells. From that second work: From resections taken during corrective heart surgery, the thymus tissue was obtained. Thymic and blood repertoires showed apparently biased V and J gene usage. Related work found strong thymic repertoire overlap between unrelated individuals.

This sequence was found in a boy younger than two with a congenital heart defect. Sequencing used thymocytes. The V call is TRBV7-6, the J call TRBJ2-7; D perhaps matches TRBD2 (5 bases). This chain's CDR3 is CASSPLGSYEQYF. For the CDR3, the DNA is TGTGCCAGCAGCCCCCTAGGGAGCTACGAGCAGTACTTC.